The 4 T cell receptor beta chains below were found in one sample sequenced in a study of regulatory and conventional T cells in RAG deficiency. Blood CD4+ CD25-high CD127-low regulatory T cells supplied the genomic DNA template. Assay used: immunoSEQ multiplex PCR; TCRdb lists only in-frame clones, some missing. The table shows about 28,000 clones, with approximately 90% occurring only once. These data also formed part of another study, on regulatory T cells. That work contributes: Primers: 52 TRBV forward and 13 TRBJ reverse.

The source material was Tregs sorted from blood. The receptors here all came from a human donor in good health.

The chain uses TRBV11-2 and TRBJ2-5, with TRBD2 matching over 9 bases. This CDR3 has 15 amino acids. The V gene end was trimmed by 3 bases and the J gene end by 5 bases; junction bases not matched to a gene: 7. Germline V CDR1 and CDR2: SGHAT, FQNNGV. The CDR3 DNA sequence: TGTGCCAGCAGCTTTCCGGGACTAGCAGGGGAGACCCAGTACTTC. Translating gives CASSFPGLAGETQYF.

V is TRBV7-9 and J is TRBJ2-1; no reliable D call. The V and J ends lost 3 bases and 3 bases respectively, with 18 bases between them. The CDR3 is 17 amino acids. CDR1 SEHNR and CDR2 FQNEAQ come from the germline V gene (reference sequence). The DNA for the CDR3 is TGTGCCAGCAGCTTCCAGCGCCCAATTACCTACTACAATGAGCAGTTCTTC. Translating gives CASSFQRPITYYNEQFF.

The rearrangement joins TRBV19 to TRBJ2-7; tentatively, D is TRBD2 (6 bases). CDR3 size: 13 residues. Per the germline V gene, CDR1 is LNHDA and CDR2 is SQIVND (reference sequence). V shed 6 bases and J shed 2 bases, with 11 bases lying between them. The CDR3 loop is CASRGRTTYEQYF. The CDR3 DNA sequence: TGTGCCAGTAGGGGGAGGACTACCTACGAGCAGTACTTC.

DNA of the CDR3: TGTGCCAGCAGGACAGGGGCTAACTATGGCTACACCTTC. Residues: CASRTGANYGYTF. This rearrangement joins TRBV25-1 to TRBJ1-2; 8 bases align to TRBD1. The CDR3 covers 13 residues. The V and J ends lost 6 bases and 0 bases, in that order; junction bases with no gene match: 0. The V gene's germline CDR1 is MGHDK and CDR2 SYGVNS.